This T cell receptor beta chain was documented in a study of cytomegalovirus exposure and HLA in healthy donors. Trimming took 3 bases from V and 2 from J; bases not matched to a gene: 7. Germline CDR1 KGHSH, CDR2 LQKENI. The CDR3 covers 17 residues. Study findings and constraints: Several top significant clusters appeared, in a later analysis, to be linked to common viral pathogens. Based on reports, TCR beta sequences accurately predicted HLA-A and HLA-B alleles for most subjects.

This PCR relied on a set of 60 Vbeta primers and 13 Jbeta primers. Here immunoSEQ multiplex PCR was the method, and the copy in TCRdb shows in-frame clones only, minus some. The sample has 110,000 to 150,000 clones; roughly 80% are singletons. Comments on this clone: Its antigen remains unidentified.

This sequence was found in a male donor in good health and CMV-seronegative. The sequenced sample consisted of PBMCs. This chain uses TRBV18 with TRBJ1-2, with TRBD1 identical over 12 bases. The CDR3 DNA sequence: TGTGCCAGCTCACCCGCCTCGGGACAGGGGGCGAACTATGGCTACACCTTC. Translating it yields CASSPASGQGANYGYTF.